This T cell receptor (beta chain) is from a study of cytomegalovirus exposure and HLA in healthy donors. Study-level information: The approximately 100 million unique TCR beta sequences, from 150 million to 200 million T cells, were found by an earlier analysis. Overall study findings and caveats: The authors judged a highly shared variant cluster likely a sequencing artifact.

The PCR had 60 Vbeta and 13 Jbeta primers. Assay used: immunoSEQ multiplex PCR; TCRdb lists only in-frame clones, some missing. The sample carries over 200,000 clones, almost 70% recorded once. Turning to this clone: Its antigen remains unknown.

Trimming removed 5 bases from V and 5 bases from J, with 13 bases in between. Germline V gives CDR1 MNHEY, CDR2 SVGAGI. The CDR3 sequence is 13 residues long. The chain has TRBV6-5 and TRBJ2-7; D is perhaps TRBD2 (7 bases). The sequenced sample was PBMCs. This sequence was found in a man in his forties in good health and CMV-seropositive. The CDR3 DNA reads TGTGCCAGCAGTCGGGGGGCCGGGGACGAGCAGTACTTC. Translation gives CASSRGAGDEQYF.